This section outlines one T cell receptor (beta chain) sequence together with its context. This clonotype was picked up many times. Its specific antigen is unknown. Per-base quality was not reported, and no clone a single base away is much larger than it. The library was built for alpha chains, so this beta chain is an off-target read and its size means little. The data originate from a study of spatial heterogeneity in lung cancer (dated by TCRdb to the late 2010s). Regarding the study in general: More beta-chain than alpha-chain transcripts were consistently detected, likely reflecting higher beta-chain transcript abundance. At surgery, over 200 tumor regions, almost 65 matched nontumor lung samples and 45 to 60 PBMC samples were TCR-sequenced for both alpha and beta chains. In non-small cell lung cancer, the study made a quantitative comparison of TCR alpha and beta repertoires among multiple tumor regions, matched nontumor lung and blood. In the raw uncorrected reads, each unique combination of TCR and UMI appeared more than ten times on average. The study linked features of the TCR repertoire to counts of nonsynonymous mutations, which were determined by whole-exome sequencing of tumor tissue. In tumor regions, TCR transcript counts showed a strong correlation with a T cell transcriptional module score from matched bulk RNA-seq. Overall study outcomes, separate from this receptor: Additional single-cell paired TCR alpha and beta sequencing was considered necessary to confirm, at a functional level, the hypothesis that regional TCRs recognize regional mutations. Counts of ubiquitous and regional expanded TCRs were found to correlate with counts of ubiquitous and regional nonsynonymous mutations, respectively. TCR-seq was estimated to cover only roughly 7% of tumor T cells for alpha chains and 12% to 15% for beta chains. The tumor nonsynonymous mutation count correlated with the number of expanded alpha and beta TCRs within the tumor.

From the cysteine up to the phenylalanine, the CDR3 has a length of 16 residues. The entry retains the CDR3 DNA only, 48 bases that are in frame from base 1. From a lookup of the germline V gene, CDR1 and CDR2 are MGHRA and YSYEKL. V gives up 0 bases and J gives up 4 bases, and the segment between their germline ends measures 15 bases. The library relied on 5' RACE. TCRdb records NextSeq 500 as the sequencer. The TCR library protocol attached a unique molecular identifier to each TCR cDNA molecule to allow correction of PCR and sequencing errors. As for how the authors treated the data: TCR identification, UMI-based error correction and CDR3 extraction were all carried out with Decombinator tools. TCRs above a frequency of 2 per 1,000, corresponding to the top 1% of the tumor frequency distribution, were defined as expanded. Expanded tumor TCRs were classed as regional if statistically deemed absent (corrected P<0.05) from at least one tumor region, otherwise ubiquitous. Renyi diversity was calculated using the R vegan package after each repertoire was subsampled 100 times to 5,000 TCRs. CDR3 similarity networks were built from amino acid triplet string-kernel similarity, connecting CDR3s with pairwise similarity above 0.82. Using fastp trimming at Q25 and MiXCR clonotype assembly, TCRdb reanalyzed the public sequencing data and kept in-frame beta chains. CDR3 protein duplicates are merged, each entry listing the most common genes and DNA. TCRdb, not the authors, supplied the V and J calls. Here the sample has some 7,800 distinct CDR3 sequences; around 13% occur a single time. The ten largest make up 8% to 13% of the sample.

Sample time point, as interpreted from the label and publication: sample taken at primary tumor resection. Samples were obtained from roughly 72 patients with early-stage, untreated non-small cell lung cancer from the lung TRACERx cohort. Whole RNA extracted from tumor and nontumor lung tissue, or from cryopreserved PBMC samples, was used for TCR sequencing without cell sorting. Only patients with enough RNA available from two or more tumor regions were chosen for TCR sequencing. Before selection, tumor and adjacent nontumor lung specimens were reviewed by a lung pathologist. This chain is built from TRBV4-1 and TRBJ1-2, with no D gene named confidently. The receptor was isolated from a male donor with early-stage non-small cell lung cancer. Sequenced here: lung tumor tissue, sampled at surgery. This receptor has the CDR3 CASSQEVGRMGYGYTF. The DNA reads as follows: TGCGCCAGCAGCCAAGAAGTGGGCAGGATGGGCTATGGCTACACCTTC.